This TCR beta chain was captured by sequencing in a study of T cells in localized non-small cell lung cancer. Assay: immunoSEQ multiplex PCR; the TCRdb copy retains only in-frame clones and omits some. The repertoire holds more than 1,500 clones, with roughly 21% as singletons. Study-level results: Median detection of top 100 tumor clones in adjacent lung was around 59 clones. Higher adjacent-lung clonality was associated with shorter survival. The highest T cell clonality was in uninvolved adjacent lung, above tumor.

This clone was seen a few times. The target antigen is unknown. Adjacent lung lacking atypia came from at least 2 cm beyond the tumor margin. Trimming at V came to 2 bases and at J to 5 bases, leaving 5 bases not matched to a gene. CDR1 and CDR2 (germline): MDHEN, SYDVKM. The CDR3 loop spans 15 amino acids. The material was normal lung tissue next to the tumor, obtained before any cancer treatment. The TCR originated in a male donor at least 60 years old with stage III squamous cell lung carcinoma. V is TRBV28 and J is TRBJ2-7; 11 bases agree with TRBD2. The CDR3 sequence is CASSLTASGRHEQYF. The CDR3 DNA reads TGTGCCAGCAGTTTAACGGCTAGCGGGAGGCACGAGCAGTACTTC.